These 14 T cell receptor beta chains were sequenced from one sample in a study of blood T cells in healthy people across ages. A sample-barcoded 5' primer and a J-beta primer mix were used in a second PCR of roughly 7 to 11 cycles. In TCRdb, the 5' RACE reads were re-called with MiXCR into one record per CDR3 protein. The table has about 1,500,000 distinct CDR3 sequences, around 42% seen once. Sequenced input: blood. These receptors were taken from a woman younger than 35 in good health.

V usage is TRBV30 and J usage is TRBJ2-1; tentatively, D is TRBD2 (6 bases). The CDR3 length is 15 residues. The germline CDR1 and CDR2 sequences are GTSNPN and SVGIG (reference sequence). V was clipped by 1 base and J by 0 bases, with 10 bases between them. In DNA, the CDR3 is TGTGCCTGGAGTGCCCTAGCGACCTCCTACAATGAGCAGTTCTTC. Protein: CAWSALATSYNEQFF.

This clonotype was seen a handful of times. This chain links TRBV6-1 with TRBJ1-2; 7 bases align to TRBD1. This CDR3 is 15 amino acids long. In germline, CDR1 is MNHNS, CDR2 SASEGT. The V segment lost 3 bases and the J segment 1 base; nucleotides outside the gene matches: 5. This chain's CDR3 is CASSDNRGGNYGYTF. CDR3 sequence (DNA): TGTGCCAGCAGTGATAACAGGGGCGGTAACTATGGCTACACCTTC.

The rearrangement joins TRBV15 to TRBJ1-5, with D unclear. Germline assignment: CDR1 LNHNV and CDR2 YYDKDF (reference sequence). The CDR3 contains 12 residues. V shed 0 bases and J shed 5 bases, with 2 bases lying between them. CDR3: CATSRDDQPQHF. The CDR3 bases are TGTGCCACCAGCAGAGATGATCAGCCCCAGCATTTT.

The chain employs TRBV6-5 and TRBJ1-2; TRBD1 aligns across 8 bases. Looked up from germline, CDR1 is MNHEY and CDR2 is SVGAGI. The CDR3 covers 15 residues. The junction had 7 bases not matched to a gene; V was cut back by 2 bases and J by 5 bases. The CDR3 DNA reads TGTGCCAGCAGTTACGCGGACAGGGTCGGGTATGGCTACACCTTC. Its translation: CASSYADRVGYGYTF.

CDR3 region: CASSQDWKRGGYTDTQYF. CDR3 DNA sequence: TGTGCCAGCAGCCAAGATTGGAAGCGGGGGGGTTACACAGATACGCAGTATTTT. The V call is TRBV3-1, the J call TRBJ2-3; 10 bases are a match to TRBD2. Germline assignment: CDR1 LGHDT and CDR2 YNNKEL (reference sequence). The V and J ends lost 0 bases and 2 bases, in that order; junction bases with no gene match: 8. The CDR3 covers 18 residues.

The J gene is TRBJ2-3, the V gene TRBV2, with D unresolved. V was clipped by 5 bases and J by 5 bases, with 11 bases between them. The CDR3 is 13 amino acids. Germline V gene sequence: CDR1 SNHLY, CDR2 FYNNEI. The CDR3 protein is CASSRLPEDTQYF. In DNA form, the CDR3 reads TGTGCCAGCAGTAGGCTACCGGAAGATACGCAGTATTTT.

The chain joins TRBV5-1 to TRBJ1-1; weak D call: TRBD1 (5 bases). V dropped 2 bases and J dropped 11 bases, with 10 bases sitting between them. This CDR3 has 11 amino acids. Germline V gene data show CDR1 as SGHRS and CDR2 as YFSETQ. For the CDR3, the DNA is TGCGCCAGCAGCTTCGAAGGACACGCTTTCTTT. Residues: CASSFEGHAFF. Filled out from reference TRBV5-1 and TRBJ1-1, the complete variable domain reads KAGVTQTPRYLIKTRGQQVTLSCSPISGHRSVSWYQQTPGQGLQFLFEYFSETQRNKGNFPGRFSGRQFSNSRSEMNVSTLELGDSALYLCASSFEGHAFFGQGTRLTVV.

The chain links TRBV20-1 to TRBJ2-4; D assignment may be TRBD1 or TRBD2 (5 bases each). The assigned J gene may be wrong: the sequence end matches TRBJ2-7 better. The germline V gene has CDR1 DFQATT and CDR2 SNEGSKA (reference sequence). The CDR3 is 14 residues long. The CDR3 is CSADRDGKSYEQYF. Written as DNA, the CDR3 is TGCAGTGCCGATAGGGACGGAAAATCCTACGAGCAGTACTTC.

This sequence joins TRBV5-1 and TRBJ1-1; D is uncertain. Germline values: CDR1 SGHRS, CDR2 YFSETQ. V lost 5 bases and J 4 bases, leaving 15 bases between the germline ends. This CDR3 is built from 14 residues. The CDR3 DNA reads as TGCGCCAGCAGTGTAGGACGAACGTCCACTGAAGCTTTCTTT. It specifies CASSVGRTSTEAFF.

The chain links TRBV7-9 to TRBJ2-5; 7 bases match TRBD2. The CDR3 spans 12 residues. CDR1 is SEHNR, CDR2 FQNEAQ, per germline (reference sequence). V was pared by 9 bases and J by 2 bases, with 3 bases of the junction left unmatched. CDR3 sequence: CARTGGQETQYF. The CDR3 nucleotides are TGTGCCAGAACCGGGGGGCAAGAGACCCAGTACTTC.

This clonotype was seen only a few times. The chain combines TRBV7-2 with TRBJ1-2; 9 positions agree with TRBD1. CDR1 and CDR2 (germline): SGHTA, FQGNSA. The CDR3 contains 15 residues. The junction had 7 bases not matched to a gene; V was cut back by 2 bases and J by 6 bases. CDR3 loop: CASSLTGTGRNGYTF. CDR3 in DNA: TGTGCCAGCAGCTTAACCGGGACAGGGCGTAATGGCTACACCTTC.

The chain joins TRBV6-1 to TRBJ2-3, with D tentatively TRBD1 (6 bases). CDR3 length: 17 amino acids. Trimming took off 4 bases at V and 1 base at J, with 18 bases between the two ends. CDR1 is MNHNS and CDR2 is SASEGT in the germline V gene. The CDR3 region has the DNA TGTGCCAGCAGTGCAGGGGACCGGGACCCAGGCACAGATACGCAGTATTTT. Encoded protein: CASSAGDRDPGTDTQYF.

This clonotype turned up a few times. The J gene is TRBJ2-1, the V gene TRBV29-1; no firm D call. Germline CDR1 is SQVTM and CDR2 is ANQGSEA. This CDR3 is 11 amino acids long. The V gene lost 6 bases and the J gene lost 6 bases, with 9 bases spanning the gap. The CDR3 nucleotides read TGCAGCGTGGATCAAGGCAATGAGCAGTTCTTC. It yields the protein CSVDQGNEQFF.

The genes are TRBV10-3 and TRBJ1-2; D is unclear. This CDR3 is built from 14 residues. V was clipped by 2 bases and J by 2 bases, with 9 bases between them. Germline V gene data show CDR1 as ENHRY and CDR2 as SYGVKD. Here the CDR3 reads CAISEAPQNYGYTF. The DNA for the CDR3 is TGTGCCATCAGTGAGGCTCCACAAAACTATGGCTACACCTTC.